A single sample is the source of the 2 T cell receptor beta chains below, sequenced in a study of T-cell memory formation after mild COVID-19. TCRdb processed the 5' RACE reads anew with MiXCR; each CDR3 protein has one entry. Of fewer than 300,000 distinct CDR3 sequences listed, about 20% were seen once; the top ten hold roughly 24%. Sample: PBMCs or a T cell subset sorted from them (not recorded which). These receptors all stem from a man aged 18-30 years who had mild COVID-19 (a few samples of this study predate the infection). Cell type and time point are not known.

The chain uses TRBV14 and TRBJ1-2, with 7 bases lining up with TRBD1. The CDR3 has 14 residues. J lost 2 bases, V lost 4 bases, and 4 bases had no gene match. Germline CDR1 reads SGHDN; CDR2 reads FVKESK. As DNA, the CDR3 is TGTGCCAGCAGCCCCAACAGGGGAAACTATGGCTACACCTTC. Protein sequence: CASSPNRGNYGYTF.

CDR3 sequence: CASSLDDYTGELFF. CDR3 coding DNA: TGTGCCAGCAGCTTAGATGACTACACCGGGGAGCTGTTTTTT. The chain carries TRBV7-2 and TRBJ2-2; D not certain. CDR3 length: 14 amino acids. Trimming took off 1 base at V and 3 bases at J, with 6 bases between the two ends. CDR1 and CDR2 (germline): SGHTA, FQGNSA.